A selection of T cell receptor beta chains follows, all from one sample in a study of blood T cell repertoires in COVID-19. Sequencing was performed with immunoSEQ multiplex PCR; in TCRdb, only in-frame clones are kept and a portion is missing. The sample has roughly 200,000 clones, about 87% seen once. Sequenced material: PBMCs or T cells enriched from blood (not recorded which). All receptors come from a man aged 25 to 40 who had recovered from COVID-19. Each CDR3 is given with its conserved first and last residue. D genes are given only for firm matches. Size tells how often a clone was seen (once, few, many) or the class of an expanded clone, and some rows leave it out.

once,TRBV7-8,.,TRBJ2-1,CASSARLAGNYNEQFF,TGTGCCAGCAGCGCCAGACTCGCGGGGAACTACAATGAGCAGTTCTTC
.,TRBV4-3,TRBD2,TRBJ2-5,CASSQDLRLAGGPGETQYF,TGCGCCAGCAGCCAAGATCTTCGGCTAGCGGGAGGGCCAGGGGAGACCCAGTACTTC
.,TRBV4-3,.,TRBJ1-6,CASSQVQGGSPLHF,TGCGCCAGCAGCCAAGTCCAGGGAGGTTCACCCCTCCACTTT
.,TRBV7-9,.,TRBJ1-5,CASSSTVNQPQHF,TGTGCCAGCAGCTCGACAGTCAATCAGCCCCAGCATTTT
.,TRBV30,TRBD1,TRBJ1-3,CAWSVPSPGGYGNTIYF,TGTGCCTGGAGTGTCCCTAGTCCAGGGGGCTATGGAAACACCATATATTTT
.,TRBV24-1,.,TRBJ2-5,CATSDLGGIQETQYF,TGTGCCACCAGTGATTTGGGGGGGATCCAAGAGACCCAGTACTTC
few,TRBV6-5,.,TRBJ2-7,CASSRTGDYEQYF,TGTGCCAGCAGTCGGACTGGTGACTACGAGCAGTACTTC
.,TRBV11-3,.,TRBJ2-1,CASSLDLAASYNEQFF,TGTGCCAGCAGCTTAGACCTAGCCGCTTCCTACAATGAGCAGTTCTTC
.,TRBV6-6,.,TRBJ1-2,CATIPRGFNYGYTF,TGTGCCACCATCCCTCGAGGGTTTAACTATGGCTACACCTTC
.,TRBV6-2/TRBV6-3,.,TRBJ2-5,CASSYSAVTQETQYF,TGTGCCAGCAGTTACTCTGCGGTCACCCAAGAGACCCAGTACTTC
once,TRBV28,TRBD2,TRBJ2-5,CASRALAGAASPTQETQYF,TGTGCCAGCAGAGCACTAGCGGGAGCCGCCAGTCCTACACAAGAGACCCAGTACTTC
.,TRBV13,TRBD1,TRBJ1-1,CASSERTGGTEAFF,TGTGCCAGCAGCGAGAGGACAGGAGGCACTGAAGCTTTCTTT
many,TRBV7-8,.,TRBJ1-2,CASTEYRGEGYTF,TGTGCCAGCACCGAATATCGGGGGGAGGGCTACACCTTC
once,TRBV5-1,TRBD2,TRBJ2-7,CASSPGTSAQVTYEQYF,TGCGCCAGCAGCCCCGGGACTAGCGCCCAAGTAACCTACGAGCAGTACTTC
.,TRBV7-9,TRBD1,TRBJ1-1,CASSPRDRVMNTEAFF,TGTGCCAGCAGCCCCCGGGACAGGGTTATGAACACTGAAGCTTTCTTT
.,TRBV6-1,TRBD2,TRBJ2-1,CASSELASGGPSYNEQFF,TGTGCCAGCAGTGAATTAGCTAGCGGGGGGCCCTCCTACAATGAGCAGTTCTTC
.,TRBV9,TRBD1,TRBJ1-1,CASSPSSGTGGTEAFF,TGTGCCAGCAGCCCCTCATCGGGGACAGGGGGCACTGAAGCTTTCTTT
.,TRBV6-5,TRBD1,TRBJ1-2,CASSSGTGGNYGYTF,TGTGCCAGCAGTTCCGGGACAGGGGGAAACTATGGCTACACCTTC
.,TRBV29-1,TRBD2,TRBJ2-7,CSVDQRLADYEQYF,TGCAGCGTTGACCAACGACTAGCGGACTACGAGCAGTACTTC
.,TRBV10-2,.,TRBJ2-3,CASSFMRRGGDTQYF,TGCGCCAGCAGTTTCATGCGGAGGGGCGGCGATACGCAGTATTTT
.,TRBV5-5,TRBD1,TRBJ1-1,CASSPPFIPWDRSMNTEAFF,TGTGCCAGCAGCCCGCCGTTTATTCCTTGGGACAGAAGCATGAACACTGAAGCTTTCTTT
.,TRBV5-4,TRBD1,TRBJ1-2,CASSLVPGQGNYGYTF,TGTGCCAGCAGCTTGGTCCCGGGACAGGGAAACTATGGCTACACCTTC